Each of the 13 T cell receptor beta chains below was sequenced from the same sample in a study of T-cell reconstitution after alpha-beta-depleted transplantation in children. Molecular barcoding with unique molecular identifiers was used for the TCRbeta library. Via MiXCR, TCRdb re-called the PCR reads, giving one row per CDR3 protein. The sample contains around 200,000 distinct CDR3 sequences, about 6.8% of which appear only once. The sample here was PBMCs from the stem cell graft donor, taken from the stem cell graft. The receptor set was obtained from a human donor who donated a stem cell graft to a child with Wiskott-Aldrich syndrome.

The chain joins TRBV7-2 to TRBJ2-5; 8 bases are shared with TRBD2. The CDR3 totals 16 residues. Losses at the gene ends were 2 bases for V and 1 base for J; bases not matched to a gene: 6. The germline V gene has CDR1 SGHTA and CDR2 FQGNSA. CDR3 region: CASSLFGRGAQETQYF. CDR3 DNA sequence: TGTGCCAGCAGCTTATTTGGGCGGGGGGCCCAAGAGACCCAGTACTTC.

This clonotype was counted a few times. J is TRBJ2-5 and V is TRBV24-1; possible D gene TRBD2, 6 bases. The V end lost 4 bases, the J end lost 3 bases, and 11 bases lay between the germline ends. The length of the CDR3 is 14 residues. CDR1 and CDR2 (germline): KGHDR, SFDVKD. The CDR3 protein is CATSEPGLKETQYF. In DNA form, the CDR3 reads TGTGCCACCAGTGAACCGGGACTTAAAGAGACCCAGTACTTC.

This chain joins TRBV19 and TRBJ1-5; TRBD1 agrees at 8 bases. The CDR3 length is 13 residues. Germline CDR1 is LNHDA and CDR2 is SQIVND (reference sequence). After removal of 4 bases from V and 6 bases from J, the junction contained 2 bases not matched to a gene. The CDR3 loop is CASSNDRGQPQHF. The CDR3, as DNA: TGTGCCAGTAGTAACGACAGGGGTCAGCCCCAGCATTTT.

The chain carries TRBV29-1 and TRBJ2-3; D unresolved. Germline V CDR1 and CDR2: SQVTM, ANQGSEA. This CDR3 comprises 13 residues. The V end was cut by 4 bases, the J end by 0 bases, with 8 bases between. The CDR3: CSVVTVSTDTQYF. Written as DNA, the CDR3 is TGCAGCGTTGTGACCGTGAGCACAGATACGCAGTATTTT.

This clonotype was detected many times. The rearrangement links TRBV20-1 to TRBJ2-5; 7 nucleotides match TRBD2. V shed 2 bases, J shed 5 bases, and the junction held 17 bases outside the gene matches. The CDR3 sequence is 17 residues long. Germline values: CDR1 DFQATT, CDR2 SNEGSKA (reference sequence). The CDR3: CSARSLSPSGEGETQYF. The CDR3 nucleotides read TGCAGTGCTAGATCTCTCTCTCCTAGCGGAGAAGGGGAGACCCAGTACTTC.

On this clonotype itself: A much larger clone differs by one base, so this may be a read error. The rearrangement links TRBV20-1 to TRBJ1-1; D remains ambiguous. The length of the CDR3 is 12 residues. CDR1 is DFQATT, CDR2 SNEGSKA, per germline (reference sequence). CDR3 residues: CSASLARTEALF. The CDR3 DNA reads as TGCAGTGCTAGCCTTGCGAGAACTGAAGCTCTCTTT.

This clonotype was observed a handful of times. The CDR3 DNA reads TGCGCCAGCAGCTGGAACGGACCCAGGGCCCCCAATGCCTACAATGAGCAGTTCTTC. Translation gives CASSWNGPRAPNAYNEQFF. V usage is TRBV5-1 and J usage is TRBJ2-1; the D gene is possibly TRBD1 (5 bases). The CDR3 has 19 amino acids. V lost 3 bases and J lost 2, with 24 bases in between. Germline CDR1 reads SGHRS; CDR2 reads YFSETQ.

This clonotype was detected ten times or more. The chain is built from TRBV2 and TRBJ2-3; 8 nucleotides match TRBD1. The V segment lost 5 bases and the J segment 2 bases; nucleotides outside the gene matches: 12. This CDR3 is 17 amino acids long. Germline-derived CDR1 and CDR2 are SNHLY and FYNNEI. The CDR3 spells CASSKLLTGGITDTQYF. CDR3 nucleotide sequence: TGTGCCAGCAGTAAACTCCTAACAGGGGGGATCACAGATACGCAGTATTTT.

The chain recombines TRBV20-1 with TRBJ2-1; no clear D gene. Germline-derived CDR1 and CDR2 are DFQATT and SNEGSKA (reference sequence). V was pared by 0 bases and J by 4 bases, with 4 bases between. This CDR3 region has 12 residues. The DNA for the CDR3 is TGCAGTGCTAGAGAGGGTTACAATGAGCAGTTCTTC. Its protein product is CSAREGYNEQFF.

This clonotype was found many times. V usage is TRBV11-2 and J usage is TRBJ2-2; D is unresolved. The germline gives CDR1 SGHAT, CDR2 FQNNGV. This CDR3 has 12 residues. The V end lost 4 bases, the J end lost 7 bases, and 7 bases lay between the germline ends. CDR3 bases: TGTGCCAGCAGCTCCCTTGGCGGGGAGCTGTTTTTT. Protein product: CASSSLGGELFF.

To note about this clonotype: This sequence may be a read error, since a much larger clone differs from it by one base. This chain connects TRBV11-2 to TRBJ2-2; possible D gene TRBD2, 5 bases. The CDR3 sequence is 15 residues long. Germline assignment: CDR1 SGHAT and CDR2 FQNNGV. DNA of the CDR3: TGTGCCAGCAGCTTAGAACAGATTTCCACCGGGGAGCTGCTTTTT. Amino acid sequence: CASSLEQISTGELLF.

At least ten counts were recorded for this clonotype. V gene TRBV10-3 combines with J gene TRBJ2-3; 13 positions agree with TRBD2. The CDR3 loop spans 17 amino acids. Germline V lookup: CDR1 ENHRY, CDR2 SYGVKD. V was clipped by 4 bases and J by 5 bases; unmatched bases: 9. In DNA, the CDR3 is TGTGCCATCAGTGGGTCGACTAGCGGGAGGTCTGGAGATACGCAGTATTTT. This translates into CAISGSTSGRSGDTQYF.

At least ten counts were recorded for this clonotype. The chain recombines TRBV4-1 with TRBJ1-2; D is unclear. Per the germline V gene, CDR1 is MGHRA and CDR2 is YSYEKL. V shed 0 bases and J shed 8 bases, with 13 bases lying between them. The CDR3 totals 14 residues. In nucleotides, the CDR3 is TGCGCCAGCAGCCAAGATCCAGGTTTCTACGGCTACACCTTC. The encoded protein is CASSQDPGFYGYTF.